Sequencing of this TCR beta chain was carried out in a study of blood T cell repertoires in COVID-19. The protocol was immunoSEQ multiplex PCR, while the TCRdb copy is restricted to in-frame clones and leaves out a portion. The sample yields some 170,000 clones, approximately 78% seen once. CDR1 is SGHTA and CDR2 is FQGTGA in the germline V gene. This CDR3 is 13 amino acids long. V lost 5 bases to trimming and J lost 5 bases; unmatched junction nucleotides: 1. V usage is TRBV7-3 and J usage is TRBJ2-1, with 9 bases matching TRBD2. This TCR was sampled from a woman in her forties or fifties who had recovered from COVID-19. The source material was PBMCs or T cells enriched from blood (not recorded which). The CDR3: CASSRTSDNEQFF. The CDR3, as DNA: TGTGCCAGCAGCCGGACTAGCGACAATGAGCAGTTCTTC.